This T cell receptor (beta chain) was retrieved from a study of blood T cell repertoires in COVID-19 (dated by TCRdb to 2020 to 2022). Regarding the complete study: Samples from collaborators originated in the United States, Italy and Spain and spanned both the acute and convalescent phases of COVID-19. The prospective study material was composed of cDNA or gDNA derived from T cells, B-cell-depleted T cells, or PBMCs. The dataset comprised deeply sampled blood TCRbeta repertoires from subjects exposed to, actively infected with, or recovered from COVID-19. The repertoires were released in a freely available public database intended as a resource for research on the immune response to SARS-CoV-2. The samples were drawn from two sources: the first 160 participants of the ongoing ImmuneRACE study, and over 950 subjects contributed by 6 global collaborators. Nearly every sample came with metadata listing a de-identified subject ID, COVID-19 status, age in years and sex. Where available, HLA class I and class II types were obtained from metadata supplied by the sample provider rather than from assay-based typing.

Here is what the overall study found, with its caveats: The amount of clinical and demographic metadata varied by source and participant and was provided uncurated.

TCRbeta CDR3 regions were amplified from genomic DNA by means of the immunoSEQ Assay, a bias-controlled multiplex PCR. The authors' pipeline ran thus. The number of nucleated cells in each sample was estimated from the amplification of reference gene primers within the assay. To quantify the absolute abundance of each unique TCRbeta CDR3 rearrangement, sequence reads were collapsed and filtered. For each sample, productive Simpson clonality was calculated as the square root of Simpson's diversity index across productive rearrangements. TCRdb obtained this table from immuneACCESS and retained in-frame rearrangements with V and J assigned. These tables miss some clones; where compared with another copy, unresolved V genes account for less than half of the shortfall, and the remainder is unexplained. The DNA was the basis for D and trimming; V, J and clone size are from that table. In this sample the table shows approximately 270,000 clones, 75% to 90% of which occur a single time. The ten largest account for 2% to 2.5% of the sample.

Whole blood was collected in K2EDTA tubes by collaborating institutions according to the institutions' own protocols. For TCRbeta analysis, collaborators shipped samples as frozen whole blood, isolated PBMCs, or DNA extracted from either of those sample types. Of note for this clone: The clone's antigen remains unknown. No base quality information exists; no much larger clone differs at one position.

This sequence was found in a middle-aged man with acute or convalescent COVID-19. The source material was peripheral blood.

The nucleotides read TGTGCCAGCTTTCCGAGCTCCTACAATGAGCAGTTCTTC. Its coded protein is CASFPSSYNEQFF. Recombination joined TRBV12-3 or TRBV12-4 with TRBJ2-1; no D gene is confidently identified. The V and J ends are trimmed by 8 bases and 0 bases, leaving 8 bases between them. The CDR3 numbers 13 residues from cysteine through phenylalanine. CDR3 DNA only is kept here, 39 bases in frame from base 1.